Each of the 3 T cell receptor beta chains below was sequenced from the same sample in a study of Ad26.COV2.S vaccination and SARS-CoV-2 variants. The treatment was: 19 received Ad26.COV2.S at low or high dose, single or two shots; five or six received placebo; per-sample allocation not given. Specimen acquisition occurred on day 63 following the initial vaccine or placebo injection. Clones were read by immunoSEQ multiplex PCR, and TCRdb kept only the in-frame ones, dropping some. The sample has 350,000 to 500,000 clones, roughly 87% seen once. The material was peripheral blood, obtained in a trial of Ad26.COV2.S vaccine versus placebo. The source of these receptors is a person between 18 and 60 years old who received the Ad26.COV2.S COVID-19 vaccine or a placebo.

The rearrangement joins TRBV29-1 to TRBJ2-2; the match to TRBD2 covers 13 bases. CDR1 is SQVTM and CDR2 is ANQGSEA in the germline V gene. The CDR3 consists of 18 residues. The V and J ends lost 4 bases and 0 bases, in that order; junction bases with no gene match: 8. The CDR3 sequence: CSVGVGLAGEANTGELFF. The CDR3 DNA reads TGCAGCGTTGGAGTAGGACTAGCGGGAGAGGCGAACACCGGGGAGCTGTTTTTT.

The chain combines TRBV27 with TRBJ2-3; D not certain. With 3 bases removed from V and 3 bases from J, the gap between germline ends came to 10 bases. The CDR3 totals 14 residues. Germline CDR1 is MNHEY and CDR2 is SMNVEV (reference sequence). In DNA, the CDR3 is TGTGCCAGCAGTTTCCTGGGTGGTACAGATACGCAGTATTTT. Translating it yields CASSFLGGTDTQYF.

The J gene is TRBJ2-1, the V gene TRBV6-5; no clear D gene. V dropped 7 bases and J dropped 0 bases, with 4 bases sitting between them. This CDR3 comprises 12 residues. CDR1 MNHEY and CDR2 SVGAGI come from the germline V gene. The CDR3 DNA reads TGTGCCAGCACTCCCTCCTACAATGAGCAGTTCTTC. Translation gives CASTPSYNEQFF.